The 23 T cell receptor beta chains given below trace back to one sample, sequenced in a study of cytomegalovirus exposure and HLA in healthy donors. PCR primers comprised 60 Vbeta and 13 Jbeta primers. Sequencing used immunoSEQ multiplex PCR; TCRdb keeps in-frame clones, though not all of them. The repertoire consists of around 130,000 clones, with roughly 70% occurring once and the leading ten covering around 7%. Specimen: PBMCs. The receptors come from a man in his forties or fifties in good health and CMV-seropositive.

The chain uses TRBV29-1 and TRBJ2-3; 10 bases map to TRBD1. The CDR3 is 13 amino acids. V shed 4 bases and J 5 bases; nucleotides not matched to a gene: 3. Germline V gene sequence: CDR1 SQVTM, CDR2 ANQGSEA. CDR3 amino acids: CSVVTGGQDTQYF. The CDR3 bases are TGCAGCGTTGTGACAGGGGGCCAAGATACGCAGTATTTT.

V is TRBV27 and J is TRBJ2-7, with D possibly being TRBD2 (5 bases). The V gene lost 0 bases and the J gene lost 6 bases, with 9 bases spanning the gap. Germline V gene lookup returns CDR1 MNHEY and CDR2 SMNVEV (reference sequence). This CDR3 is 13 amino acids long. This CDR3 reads CASSLSGVREQYF. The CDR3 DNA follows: TGTGCCAGCAGTTTATCGGGAGTTCGCGAGCAGTACTTC.

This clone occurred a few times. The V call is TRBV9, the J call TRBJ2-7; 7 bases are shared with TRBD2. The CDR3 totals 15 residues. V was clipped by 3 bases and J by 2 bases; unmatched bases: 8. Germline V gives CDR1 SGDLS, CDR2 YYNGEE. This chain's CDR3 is CASSAGEGPTYEQYF. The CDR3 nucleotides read TGTGCCAGCAGCGCGGGGGAGGGGCCCACCTACGAGCAGTACTTC. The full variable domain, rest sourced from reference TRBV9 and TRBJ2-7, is DSGVTQTPKHLITATGQRVTLRCSPRSGDLSVYWYQQSLDQGLQFLIQYYNGEERAKGNILERFSAQQFPDLHSELNLSSLELGDSALYFCASSAGEGPTYEQYFGPGTRLTVT.

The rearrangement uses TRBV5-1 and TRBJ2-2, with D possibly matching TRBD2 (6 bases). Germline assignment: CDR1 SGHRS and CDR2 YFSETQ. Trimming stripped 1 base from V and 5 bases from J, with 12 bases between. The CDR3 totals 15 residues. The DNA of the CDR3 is TGCGCCAGCAGCTTGACTGCTAGCGAAACCGGGGAGCTGTTTTTT. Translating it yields CASSLTASETGELFF.

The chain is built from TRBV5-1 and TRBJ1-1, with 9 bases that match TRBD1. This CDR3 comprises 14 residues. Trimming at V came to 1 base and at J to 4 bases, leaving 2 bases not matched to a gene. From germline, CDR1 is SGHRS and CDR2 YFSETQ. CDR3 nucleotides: TGCGCCAGCAGCTTGACAGGGGGCACCACTGAAGCTTTCTTT. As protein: CASSLTGGTTEAFF.

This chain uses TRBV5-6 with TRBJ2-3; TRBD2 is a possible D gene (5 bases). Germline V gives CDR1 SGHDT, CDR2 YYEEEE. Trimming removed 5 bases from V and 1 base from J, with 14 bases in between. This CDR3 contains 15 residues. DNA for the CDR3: TGTGCCAGCAGTCTCGGGGTGAGGGGCACAGATACGCAGTATTTT. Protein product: CASSLGVRGTDTQYF.

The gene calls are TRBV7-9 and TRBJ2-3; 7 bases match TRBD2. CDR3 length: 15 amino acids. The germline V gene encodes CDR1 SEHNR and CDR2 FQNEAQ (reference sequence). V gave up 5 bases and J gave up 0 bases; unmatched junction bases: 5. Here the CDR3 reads CASSRAAGSTDTQYF. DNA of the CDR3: TGTGCCAGCAGCCGAGCAGCGGGGAGCACAGATACGCAGTATTTT.

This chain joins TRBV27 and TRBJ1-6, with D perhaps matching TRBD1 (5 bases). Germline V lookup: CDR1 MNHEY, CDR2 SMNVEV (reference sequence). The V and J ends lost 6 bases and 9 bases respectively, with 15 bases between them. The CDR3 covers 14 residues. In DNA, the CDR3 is TGTGCCAGCAGCCCTGGACAAGAATCTTCACCCCTCCACTTT. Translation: CASSPGQESSPLHF.

CDR3 in amino acids: CASGGRGGVYEQYF. The CDR3 nucleotides read TGTGCCAGCGGAGGTAGAGGGGGGGTGTACGAGCAGTACTTC. This chain links TRBV6-5 with TRBJ2-7; D may be TRBD2 (7 bases). The germline V gene has CDR1 MNHEY and CDR2 SVGAGI. There are 14 residues in the CDR3. V lost 8 bases and J lost 4, with 18 bases in between.

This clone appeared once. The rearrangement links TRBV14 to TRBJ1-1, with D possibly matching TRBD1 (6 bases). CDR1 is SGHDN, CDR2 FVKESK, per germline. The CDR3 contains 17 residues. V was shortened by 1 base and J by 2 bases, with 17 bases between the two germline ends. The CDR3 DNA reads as TGTGCCAGCAGCCAAGGGATCGGACAGATACTTAACACTGAAGCTTTCTTT. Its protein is CASSQGIGQILNTEAFF.

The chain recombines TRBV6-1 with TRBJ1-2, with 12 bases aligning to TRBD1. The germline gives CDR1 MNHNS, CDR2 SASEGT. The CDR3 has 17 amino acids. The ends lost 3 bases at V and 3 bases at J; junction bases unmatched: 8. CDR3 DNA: TGTGCCAGCAGTGACAAAACCGGGACAGGGGGCTACTATGGCTACACCTTC. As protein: CASSDKTGTGGYYGYTF.

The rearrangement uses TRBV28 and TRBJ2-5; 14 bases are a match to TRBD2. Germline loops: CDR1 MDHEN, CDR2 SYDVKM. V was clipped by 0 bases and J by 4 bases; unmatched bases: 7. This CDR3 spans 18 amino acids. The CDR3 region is CASSLWATSGGASETQYF. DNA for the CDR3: TGTGCCAGCAGTTTATGGGCGACTAGCGGGGGGGCCTCAGAGACCCAGTACTTC.

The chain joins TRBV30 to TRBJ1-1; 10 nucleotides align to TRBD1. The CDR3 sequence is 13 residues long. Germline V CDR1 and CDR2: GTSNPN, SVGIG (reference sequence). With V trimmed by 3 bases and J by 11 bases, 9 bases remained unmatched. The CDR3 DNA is TGTGCCTGGAGGACATCAGGACAGGGGGTCGCTTTCTTT. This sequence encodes CAWRTSGQGVAFF.

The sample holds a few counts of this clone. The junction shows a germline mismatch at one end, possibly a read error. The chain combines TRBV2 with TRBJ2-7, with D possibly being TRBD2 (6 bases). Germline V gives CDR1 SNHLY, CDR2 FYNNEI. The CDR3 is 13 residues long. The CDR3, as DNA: TGTGCCAGCAGAGAAGCGAGGGCTGCGGGACAGTACTTC. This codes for CASREARAAGQYF.

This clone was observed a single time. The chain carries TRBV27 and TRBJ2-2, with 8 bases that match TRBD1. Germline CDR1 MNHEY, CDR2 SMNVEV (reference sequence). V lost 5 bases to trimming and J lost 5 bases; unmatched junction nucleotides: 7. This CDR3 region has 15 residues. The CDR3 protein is CASSLGQGRTGELFF. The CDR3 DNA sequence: TGTGCCAGCAGTCTCGGACAGGGAAGGACCGGGGAGCTGTTTTTT.

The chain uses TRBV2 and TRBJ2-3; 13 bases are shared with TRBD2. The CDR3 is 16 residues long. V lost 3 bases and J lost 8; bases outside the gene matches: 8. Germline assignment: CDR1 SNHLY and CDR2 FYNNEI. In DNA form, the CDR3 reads TGTGCCAGCAGTGAGGGACTAGCGGGATCAATCGGTACGCAGTATTTT. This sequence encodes CASSEGLAGSIGTQYF.

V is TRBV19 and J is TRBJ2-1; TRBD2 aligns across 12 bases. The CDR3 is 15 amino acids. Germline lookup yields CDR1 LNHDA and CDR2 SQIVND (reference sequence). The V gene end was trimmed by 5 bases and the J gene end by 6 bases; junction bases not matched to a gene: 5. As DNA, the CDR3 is TGTGCCAGTAGTGCCCTGACTAGCGGGAGCAATGAGCAGTTCTTC. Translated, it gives CASSALTSGSNEQFF.

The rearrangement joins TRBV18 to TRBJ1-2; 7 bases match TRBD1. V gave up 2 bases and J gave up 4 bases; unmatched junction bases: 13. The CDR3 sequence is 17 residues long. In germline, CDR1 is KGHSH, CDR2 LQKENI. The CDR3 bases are TGTGCCAGCTCACCAATCTCCGGGACAGAGACTGGCTATGGCTACACCTTC. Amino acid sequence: CASSPISGTETGYGYTF.

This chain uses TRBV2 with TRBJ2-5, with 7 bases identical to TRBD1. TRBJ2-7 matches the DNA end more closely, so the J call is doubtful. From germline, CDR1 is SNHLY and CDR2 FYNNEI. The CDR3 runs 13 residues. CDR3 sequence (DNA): TGTGCCACCAGGGGACAGAGCTCCTACGAGCAGTACTTC. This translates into CATRGQSSYEQYF.

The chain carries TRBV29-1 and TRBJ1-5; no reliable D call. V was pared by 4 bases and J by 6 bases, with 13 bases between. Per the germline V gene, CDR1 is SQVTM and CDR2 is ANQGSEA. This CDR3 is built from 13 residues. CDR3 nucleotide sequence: TGCAGCGTTGTGAGCTCCCCGGGTCAGCCCCAGCATTTT. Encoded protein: CSVVSSPGQPQHF. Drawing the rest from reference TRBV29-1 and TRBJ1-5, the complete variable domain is SAVISQKPSRDICQRGTSLTIQCQVDSQVTMMFWYRQQPGQSLTLIATANQGSEATYESGFVIDKFPISRPNLTFSTLTVSNMSPEDSSIYLCSVVSSPGQPQHFGDGTRLSIL.

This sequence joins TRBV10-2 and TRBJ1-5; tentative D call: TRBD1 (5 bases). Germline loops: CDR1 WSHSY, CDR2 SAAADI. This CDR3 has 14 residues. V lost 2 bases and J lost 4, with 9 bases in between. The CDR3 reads CASSERRGNQPQHF. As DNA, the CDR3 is TGCGCCAGCAGTGAGAGGAGGGGAAATCAGCCCCAGCATTTT.

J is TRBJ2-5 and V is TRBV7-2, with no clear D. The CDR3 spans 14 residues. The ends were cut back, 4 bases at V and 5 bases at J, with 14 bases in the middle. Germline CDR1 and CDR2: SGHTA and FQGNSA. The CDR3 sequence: CASSSRESWETQYF. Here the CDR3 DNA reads TGTGCCAGCAGCTCTCGAGAGTCGTGGGAGACCCAGTACTTC.

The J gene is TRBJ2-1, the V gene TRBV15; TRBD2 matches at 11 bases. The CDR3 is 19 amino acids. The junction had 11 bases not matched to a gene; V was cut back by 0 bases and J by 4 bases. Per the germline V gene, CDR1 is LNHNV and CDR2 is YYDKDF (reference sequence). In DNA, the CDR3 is TGTGCCACCAGCAGAGATCTGGGTAGCGGGGGGGCCCGGTACAATGAGCAGTTCTTC. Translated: CATSRDLGSGGARYNEQFF.